This entry describes one T cell receptor beta chain. A library of TCRbeta sequences, prepared with unique molecular identifiers, was generated. One entry per CDR3 protein, called by TCRdb with MiXCR from the PCR reads. This sample has 780,000 or so distinct CDR3 sequences, with roughly 15% found just once. This sample is drawn from a study of T-cell reconstitution after alpha-beta-depleted transplantation in children. The V end lost 4 bases, the J end lost 11 bases, and 9 bases lay between the germline ends. The CDR3 spans 10 residues. This TCR was sampled from a male patient aged 10-17 years who had a stem cell transplant for acute lymphoblastic leukemia, so the T cells may come from the graft donor. The rearrangement joins TRBV12-3 or TRBV12-4 to TRBJ2-7; D remains ambiguous. The material sequenced was PBMCs, mostly from graft donor cells, taken 360 days after TCRalphabeta/CD19-depleted stem cell transplant. CDR3 in DNA: TGTGCCAGCAGTTCTCCCATGGAGTACTTC. Its protein product is CASSSPMEYF.